A single sample gave rise to the 18 T cell receptor beta chains below, sequenced in a study of blood T cell repertoires in COVID-19. The data were produced by immunoSEQ multiplex PCR, yet TCRdb's version contains in-frame clones alone and is incomplete. The table has about 280,000 clones, 86% seen once; the top ten hold 10% to 15%. Sequenced: peripheral blood. These receptors were obtained from a woman between 70 and 85 years old with COVID-19, enrolled during active disease.

This clone appeared once. This chain links TRBV5-8 with TRBJ2-3; 10 bases match TRBD2. V dropped 6 bases and J dropped 9; count of bases not matched to a gene: 7. The CDR3 runs 13 residues. Per germline, CDR1 SGHTS and CDR2 YDEGEE. The CDR3 region is CASILAGMETQYF. As DNA, the CDR3 is TGTGCCAGCATACTAGCGGGGATGGAAACGCAGTATTTT.

This clone was counted a single time. One end of the junction is discordant with germline, which a read error may explain. The chain joins TRBV29-1 to TRBJ1-1; D remains ambiguous. The germline V gene has CDR1 SQVTM and CDR2 ANQGSEA. The CDR3 sequence is 12 residues long. This CDR3 is CSVEGPNTEAFF. The CDR3 nucleotides are TGCAGCGTCGAAGGGCCGAACACTGAAGCTTTCTTT.

The chain combines TRBV6-5 with TRBJ2-5, with TRBD2 as a possible D gene (6 bases). The CDR3 contains 13 residues. V was pared by 5 bases and J by 4 bases, with 11 bases between. Germline-derived CDR1 and CDR2 are MNHEY and SVGAGI. The CDR3 loop reads CASSKTSRETQYF. In nucleotides, the CDR3 is TGTGCCAGCAGTAAGACTAGTAGAGAGACCCAGTACTTC.

The rearrangement joins TRBV24-1 to TRBJ2-3, with 12 bases lining up with TRBD2. Germline trimming cut 5 bases from V and 2 bases from J; bases unmatched to any gene: 1. Per the germline V gene, CDR1 is KGHDR and CDR2 is SFDVKD. The CDR3 extends over 15 amino acids. DNA for the CDR3: TGTGCCACCAGTGGGACTAGCGGGGACACAGATACGCAGTATTTT. Residues: CATSGTSGDTDTQYF.

The chain joins TRBV2 to TRBJ2-5, with TRBD2 identical over 8 bases. This CDR3 has 16 residues. CDR1 is SNHLY, CDR2 FYNNEI, per germline. With 2 bases clipped from V and 2 bases from J, the junction kept 7 bases outside the gene matches. CDR3 region: CASSENRGGGQETQYF. The CDR3 coding sequence is TGTGCCAGCAGTGAAAACCGGGGGGGTGGTCAAGAGACCCAGTACTTC.

The J gene is TRBJ2-7, the V gene TRBV6-2 or TRBV6-3; a weak D match, TRBD2 (5 bases). Germline CDR1 MNHEY, CDR2 SVGEGT. V lost 6 bases to trimming and J lost 6 bases, with 9 bases between them. CDR3 length: 11 residues. The CDR3 bases are TGTGCCAGCAGCCGACTAAGCGAGCAGTACTTC. Protein: CASSRLSEQYF.

The chain combines TRBV6-1 with TRBJ2-7, with D perhaps matching TRBD2 (7 bases). The germline V gene encodes CDR1 MNHNS and CDR2 SASEGT. The CDR3 consists of 16 residues. Trimming shortened V by 2 bases and J by 4 bases, and 18 bases separated the two germline ends. The CDR3 spells CASSESLGGGLYEQYF. CDR3 bases: TGTGCCAGCAGTGAATCTCTTGGCGGGGGCCTTTACGAGCAGTACTTC.

The chain couples TRBV30 to TRBJ2-5; 8 bases fit TRBD2. Germline trimming cut 5 bases from V and 5 bases from J; bases unmatched to any gene: 10. Germline-derived CDR1 and CDR2 are GTSNPN and SVGIG (reference sequence). This CDR3 spans 14 amino acids. The CDR3 region has the DNA TGTGCCTGGTCGCGACGGGGGGGCGTGGAGACCCAGTACTTC. Protein sequence: CAWSRRGGVETQYF.

The CDR3 loop reads CSVRTGYNEQFF. The CDR3 DNA follows: TGCAGCGTCCGGACAGGATACAATGAGCAGTTCTTC. V is TRBV29-1 and J is TRBJ2-1; 7 bases are a match to TRBD1. The ends lost 6 bases at V and 4 bases at J; junction bases unmatched: 3. Germline values: CDR1 SQVTM, CDR2 ANQGSEA. This CDR3 comprises 12 residues.

This chain's CDR3 is CASGPADRGSPLHF. The CDR3 DNA follows: TGTGCCAGCGGACCCGCCGACAGGGGCTCACCCCTCCACTTT. The rearrangement links TRBV2 to TRBJ1-6; 8 nucleotides align to TRBD1. Germline loops: CDR1 SNHLY, CDR2 FYNNEI. Trimming took 8 bases from V and 10 from J; bases not matched to a gene: 10. This CDR3 spans 14 amino acids. The full variable domain, completed using reference TRBV2 and TRBJ1-6, is EPEVTQTPSHQVTQMGQEVILRCVPISNHLYFYWYRQILGQKVEFLVSFYNNEISEKSEIFDDQFSVERPDGSNFTLKIRSTKLEDSAMYFCASGPADRGSPLHFGNGTRLTVT.

The genes are TRBV19 and TRBJ1-2; D unresolved. Germline CDR1 is LNHDA and CDR2 is SQIVND (reference sequence). The CDR3 consists of 14 residues. Trimming removed 8 bases at V and 1 base at J, with 14 bases between. Written as DNA, the CDR3 is TGTGCCAGTGGGGAGCTGAACGTTAACTATGGCTACACCTTC. It specifies CASGELNVNYGYTF.

J is TRBJ2-7 and V is TRBV5-6, with D hard to call. Trimming left V 0 bases short and J 0 bases short, with 7 bases between. Germline-derived CDR1 and CDR2 are SGHDT and YYEEEE. The CDR3 runs to 14 residues. The CDR3 is CASSLALYSYEQYF. DNA for the CDR3: TGTGCCAGCAGCTTGGCACTATACTCCTACGAGCAGTACTTC.

The chain joins TRBV3-1 (or the pseudogene TRBV3-2) to TRBJ2-5; TRBD2 agrees at 15 bases. Trimming at V came to 6 bases and at J to 5 bases, leaving 7 bases not matched to a gene. Germline values: CDR1 LGHDT, CDR2 YNNKEL (reference sequence). CDR3 length: 16 amino acids. CDR3 in amino acids: CASSGLAGGPLETQYF. For the CDR3, the DNA is TGTGCCAGCAGTGGACTAGCGGGGGGGCCGCTGGAGACCCAGTACTTC.

The chain joins TRBV6-2 or TRBV6-3 to TRBJ2-4, with D tentatively TRBD1 (6 bases). CDR3 size: 13 residues. The ends were cut back, 6 bases at V and 8 bases at J, with 14 bases in the middle. Germline CDR1 and CDR2: MNHEY and SVGEGT. The CDR3 coding sequence is TGTGCCAGCAGCAAGGGACCAGGGGACATTCAGTACTTC. As protein: CASSKGPGDIQYF.

This clone was recorded once. This chain links TRBV6-6 with TRBJ2-7, with TRBD2 identical over 12 bases. Germline CDR1 reads MNHNY; CDR2 reads SVGAGI (reference sequence). Trimming removed 6 bases from V and 0 bases from J; junction bases left unmatched: 3. CDR3 size: 15 residues. The CDR3 sequence: CASRGTSGLSYEQYF. CDR3 bases: TGTGCCAGCAGGGGGACTAGCGGGCTCTCCTACGAGCAGTACTTC.

The chain couples TRBV3-1 (or the pseudogene TRBV3-2) to TRBJ1-2; unclear D gene. The germline CDR1 and CDR2 sequences are LGHDT and YNNKEL (reference sequence). The CDR3 length is 12 residues. Trimming removed 1 base at V and 4 bases at J, with 4 bases between. In DNA, the CDR3 is TGTGCCAGCAGCCAAGTGAGCTATGGCTACACCTTC. This encodes CASSQVSYGYTF.

This clone was observed once. The chain uses TRBV28 and TRBJ2-1, with D perhaps TRBD1 (5 bases). V gave up 8 bases and J gave up 4 bases, with 6 bases separating them. The CDR3 runs to 11 residues. From germline, CDR1 is MDHEN and CDR2 SYDVKM. The CDR3 region has the DNA TGTGCCAGCCAGGGTTACAATGAGCAGTTCTTC. As protein: CASQGYNEQFF.

The chain links TRBV12-3 or TRBV12-4 to TRBJ2-7; possibly TRBD2 for D (5 bases). CDR3 length: 12 amino acids. The V end was cut by 3 bases, the J end by 4 bases, with 7 bases between. CDR3 protein: CASSFGKYEQYF. CDR3 DNA sequence: TGTGCCAGCAGTTTCGGGAAGTACGAGCAGTACTTC.